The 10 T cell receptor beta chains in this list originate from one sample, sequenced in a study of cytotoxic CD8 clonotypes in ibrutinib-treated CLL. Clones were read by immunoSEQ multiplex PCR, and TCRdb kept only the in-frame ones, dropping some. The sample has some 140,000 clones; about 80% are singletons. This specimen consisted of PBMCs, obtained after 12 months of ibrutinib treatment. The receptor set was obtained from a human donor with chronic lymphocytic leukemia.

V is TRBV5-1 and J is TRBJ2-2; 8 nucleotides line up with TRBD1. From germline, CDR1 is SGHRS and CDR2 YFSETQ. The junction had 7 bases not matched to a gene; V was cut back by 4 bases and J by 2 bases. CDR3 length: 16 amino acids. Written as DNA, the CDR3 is TGCGCCAGCAGCACCCATGGACAGGGTAACACCGGGGAGCTGTTTTTT. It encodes CASSTHGQGNTGELFF.

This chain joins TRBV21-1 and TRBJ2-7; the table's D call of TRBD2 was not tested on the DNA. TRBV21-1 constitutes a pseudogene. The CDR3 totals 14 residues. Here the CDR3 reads CASGPWGGVYEQYF. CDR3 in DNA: TGTGCCAGCGGACCTTGGGGGGGCGTATACGAGCAGTACTTC.

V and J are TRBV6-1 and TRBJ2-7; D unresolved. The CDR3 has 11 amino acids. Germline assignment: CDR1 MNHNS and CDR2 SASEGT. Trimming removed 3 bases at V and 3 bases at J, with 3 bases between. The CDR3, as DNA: TGTGCCAGCAGTGACTTCTACGAGCAGTACTTC. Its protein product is CASSDFYEQYF.

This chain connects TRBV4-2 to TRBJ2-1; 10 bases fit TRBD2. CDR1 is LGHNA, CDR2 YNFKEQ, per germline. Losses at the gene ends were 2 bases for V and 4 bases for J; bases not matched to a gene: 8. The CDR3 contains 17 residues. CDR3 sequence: CASSQFTSGTGYNEQFF. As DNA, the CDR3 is TGTGCCAGCAGCCAATTCACTAGCGGGACGGGGTACAATGAGCAGTTCTTC.

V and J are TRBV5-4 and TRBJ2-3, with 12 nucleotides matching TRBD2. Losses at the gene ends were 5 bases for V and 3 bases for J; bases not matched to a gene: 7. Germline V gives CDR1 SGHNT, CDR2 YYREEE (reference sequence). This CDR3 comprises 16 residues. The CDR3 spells CASRTPSGRGTDTQYF. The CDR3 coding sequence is TGTGCCAGCAGGACCCCTAGCGGGAGGGGTACAGATACGCAGTATTTT.

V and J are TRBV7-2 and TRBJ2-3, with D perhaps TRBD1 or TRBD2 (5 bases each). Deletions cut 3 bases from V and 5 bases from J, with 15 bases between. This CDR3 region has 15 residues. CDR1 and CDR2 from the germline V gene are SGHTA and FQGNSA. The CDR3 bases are TGTGCCAGCAGCTTCGACCTGGGGGAGATAGATACGCAGTATTTT. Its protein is CASSFDLGEIDTQYF.

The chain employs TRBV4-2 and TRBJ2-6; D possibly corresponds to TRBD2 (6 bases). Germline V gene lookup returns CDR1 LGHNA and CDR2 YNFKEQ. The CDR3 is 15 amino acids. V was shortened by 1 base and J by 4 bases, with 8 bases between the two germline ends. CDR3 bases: TGTGCCAGCAGCCAAGCGGGAGTGGGGGCCAACGTCCTGACTTTC. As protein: CASSQAGVGANVLTF.

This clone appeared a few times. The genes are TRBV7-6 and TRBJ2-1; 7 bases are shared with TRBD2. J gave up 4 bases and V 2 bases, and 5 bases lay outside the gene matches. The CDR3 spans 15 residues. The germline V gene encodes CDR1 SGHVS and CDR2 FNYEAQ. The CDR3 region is CASSLMAGAYNEQFF. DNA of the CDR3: TGTGCCAGCAGCTTAATGGCGGGAGCTTACAATGAGCAGTTCTTC.

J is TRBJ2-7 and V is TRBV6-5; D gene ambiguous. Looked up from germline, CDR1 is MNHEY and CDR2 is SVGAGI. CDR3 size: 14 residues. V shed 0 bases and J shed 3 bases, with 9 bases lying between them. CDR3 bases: TGTGCCAGCAGTTACTCGTACAGACTCTACGAGCAGTACTTC. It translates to CASSYSYRLYEQYF.

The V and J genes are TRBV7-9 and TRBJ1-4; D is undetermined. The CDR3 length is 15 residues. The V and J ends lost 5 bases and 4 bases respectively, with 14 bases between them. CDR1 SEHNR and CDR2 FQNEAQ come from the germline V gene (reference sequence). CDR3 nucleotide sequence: TGTGCCAGCAGCGCTGGATCTTTGCTTAATGAAAAACTGTTTTTT. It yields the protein CASSAGSLLNEKLFF.